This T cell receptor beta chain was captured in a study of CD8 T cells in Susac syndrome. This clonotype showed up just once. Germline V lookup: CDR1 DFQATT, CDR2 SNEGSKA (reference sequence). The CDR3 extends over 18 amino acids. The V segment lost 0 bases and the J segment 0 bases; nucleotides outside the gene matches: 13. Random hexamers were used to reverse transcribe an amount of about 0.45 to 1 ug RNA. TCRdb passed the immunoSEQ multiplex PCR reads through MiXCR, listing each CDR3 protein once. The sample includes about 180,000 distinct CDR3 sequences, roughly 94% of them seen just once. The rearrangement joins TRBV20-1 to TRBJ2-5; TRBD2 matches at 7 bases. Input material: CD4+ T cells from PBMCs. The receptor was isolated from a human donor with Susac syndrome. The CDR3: CSARDGSGVRLNQETQYF. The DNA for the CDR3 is TGCAGTGCTAGAGATGGGAGCGGGGTACGACTTAACCAAGAGACCCAGTACTTC.